Listed here is a single T cell receptor beta chain. What it binds is unknown. The source of the sample is a study of T cells expressing NK-cell markers. Study as a whole: All TCR beta repertoires analysed originated from sorted CD3+CD56+NKG2C+, CD3+CD56+NKG2C- and CD3+CD56-NKG2C+ T cells. Study findings and constraints: In a group of five to seven donors, dominant NKG2C+ clonotypes represented roughly 1.0-7.5% of CD8+ T cells.

The cDNA for TCR beta came from 5'RACE template switching with UMIs. TCRdb re-called the 5' RACE reads; every CDR3 protein appears as one record, without DNA. The record lists some 460,000 distinct CDR3 sequences, of which the ten most abundant hold 1.4% to 1.5%. The sequence derives from a woman between 45 and 65 years old in good health. The specimen was blood T cells: a sorted CD56 or NKG2C T cell subset, CD4+ or CD8+ T cells, or bulk PBMC T cells (not recorded which).

CDR3 protein: CSALGSSGSVNEQFF. V gene TRBV20-1 combines with J gene TRBJ2-1; TCRdb's D call, TRBD2, is unchecked because there is no DNA. Per germline, CDR1 DFQATT and CDR2 SNEGSKA (reference sequence). This CDR3 region has 15 residues.